This TCR beta chain was sequenced during a study of shared clonotypes between healthy human individuals. Whole-study context: CD4 naive and memory got three plates each, CD8 naive two, CD8 memory one. Regarding the study as a whole: The rarefaction results pointed to incomplete sorted-subset sequencing despite large depth. Some clonotypes were shared by all four sorted-subset donors, while others were not shared. The non-shared ones had lower generation probabilities than the shared ones.

As for this clone: Its antigen is undetermined.

The CD4+ fraction was divided into a CD45RA+ naive subset and a CD45RA-negative memory subset. TCRdb keeps only in-frame clones here, not all; method: immunoSEQ multiplex PCR. This sample has around 990,000 clones, with roughly 80% found just once. J was trimmed by 7 bases and V by 2 bases; bases with no gene match: 8. Germline values: CDR1 GTSNPN, CDR2 SVGIG (reference sequence). CDR3 length: 17 amino acids. The sequenced material came from memory CD4+ T cells from PBMCs. As to subset: CD45RA-negative fraction. This receptor was obtained from a man aged 18 to 29 in good health. Some clones in this sample may be carry-over from other donors' samples. This chain uses TRBV30 with TRBJ2-1; the match to TRBD2 covers 16 bases. This CDR3 is CAWSPKGTSGRGNEQFF. CDR3 sequence (DNA): TGTGCCTGGAGTCCCAAGGGGACTAGCGGGAGGGGGAATGAGCAGTTCTTC.